The following is a T cell receptor (beta chain) sequence with its context. This sample is drawn from a study of blood T cell repertoires in COVID-19. Study-level background: Donors in the United States, Italy and Spain gave samples during acute or convalescent COVID-19. From T cells, B-cell-depleted T cells, or PBMCs came the material, which was cDNA or gDNA.

Per the original data handling: Estimates of nucleated cell counts were drawn from the amplification of reference gene primers. The data were produced by immunoSEQ multiplex PCR, yet TCRdb's version contains in-frame clones alone and is incomplete. D and trimming were read from the DNA, whereas the V and J calls and clone size are those reported in that table. Seen here are some 150,000 clones, about 89% observed once, and the top ten hold about 0.55%. The receptor comes from a man aged 45 to 65 with acute or convalescent COVID-19. The sequenced sample consisted of peripheral blood.

The CDR3 nucleotides read TGTGCCATCAGTGAGAGGGGGGGCTATGGCTACACCTTC. Protein product: CAISERGGYGYTF. The rearrangement links TRBV10-3 to TRBJ1-2, with D possibly being TRBD1 (6 bases). CDR1 and CDR2 from the germline V gene are ENHRY and SYGVKD. The ends were cut back, 2 bases at V and 4 bases at J, with 8 bases in the middle. This CDR3 is 13 amino acids long.